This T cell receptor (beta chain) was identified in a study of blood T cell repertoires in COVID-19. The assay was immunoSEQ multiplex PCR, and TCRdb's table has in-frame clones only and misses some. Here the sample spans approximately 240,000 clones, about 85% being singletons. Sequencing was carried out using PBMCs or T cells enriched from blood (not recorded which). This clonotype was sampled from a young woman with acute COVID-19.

CDR3 protein: CASSLVGATSFQETQYF. CDR3 coding DNA: TGTGCCAGCAGCTTAGTCGGTGCGACTAGCTTCCAAGAGACCCAGTACTTC. This chain links TRBV7-8 with TRBJ2-5; TRBD2 agrees at 7 bases. Germline CDR1 reads SGHVS; CDR2 reads FQNEAQ. The length of the CDR3 is 17 residues. Losses at the gene ends were 1 base for V and 1 base for J; bases not matched to a gene: 9.